These T cell receptor beta chains were read from a single sample in a study of blood T cell repertoires in COVID-19. The table came from immunoSEQ multiplex PCR; TCRdb's copy has only in-frame clones and leaves some out. The profile shows some 250,000 clones, over 80% of them singletons. The sequencing input was peripheral blood. These receptors were obtained from a man under 40 who had recovered from COVID-19. CDR3s include the opening cysteine and the closing phenylalanine or tryptophan. The D gene is left open where the match is weak. Rows give clone size only sometimes, using once, few, many, or a class for an expanded clone.

D,J,size,V,CDR3,DNA
-,TRBJ2-7,-,TRBV4-1,CASSQQDSPTYEQYF,TGCGCCAGCAGCCAACAGGACAGCCCCACCTACGAGCAGTACTTC
-,TRBJ2-1,-,TRBV5-1,CASSLEPGLNEQFF,TGCGCCAGCAGCTTGGAACCAGGGTTGAATGAGCAGTTCTTC
-,TRBJ2-3,-,TRBV9,CASSVAYRGSTDTQYF,TGTGCCAGCAGCGTAGCCTATAGGGGCAGCACAGATACGCAGTATTTT
-,TRBJ1-2,once,TRBV28,CASSISLGGYTF,TGTGCCAGCAGTATCTCGCTCGGGGGCTACACCTTC
-,TRBJ1-3,-,TRBV7-2,CASSFNRDRNTIYF,TGTGCCAGCAGCTTCAACAGGGATAGAAACACCATATATTTT
TRBD1,TRBJ1-1,-,TRBV19,CASSIGDRGNTEAFF,TGTGCCAGTAGTATTGGGGACAGGGGGAACACTGAAGCTTTCTTT
TRBD1,TRBJ2-1,few,TRBV18,CASSPDRVGTEQFF,TGTGCCAGCTCACCGGACAGGGTGGGGACAGAGCAGTTCTTC
-,TRBJ2-3,-,TRBV7-8,CASTRLGGTSTDTQYF,TGTGCCAGCACCCGGCTAGGGGGAACCAGCACAGATACGCAGTATTTT
-,TRBJ1-1,-,TRBV12-3/TRBV12-4,CASSRDTNGAFF,TGTGCCAGCAGCCGGGACACCAACGGAGCTTTCTTT
-,TRBJ2-3,-,TRBV5-5,CASSKSQGGDTQYF,TGTGCCAGCAGCAAATCTCAAGGGGGAGATACGCAGTATTTT
TRBD1,TRBJ1-3,-,TRBV7-6,CASSTGTGAGGSGNTIYF,TGTGCCAGCAGCACCGGGACAGGGGCCGGGGGCTCTGGAAACACCATATATTTT
-,TRBJ1-4,-,TRBV15,CATSRDRGLGEKLFF,TGTGCCACCAGCAGAGACAGGGGCCTTGGTGAAAAACTGTTTTTT
TRBD2,TRBJ2-3,once,TRBV3-1/TRBV3-2,CASSHRVAGGTDTQYF,TGTGCCAGCAGCCACCGGGTAGCGGGGGGCACAGATACGCAGTATTTT
TRBD2,TRBJ2-5,-,TRBV7-9,CASSLSVAGQETQYF,TGTGCCAGCAGCTTATCGGTAGCGGGACAAGAGACCCAGTACTTC
-,TRBJ1-1,few,TRBV7-9,CASSPTTEVEAFF,TGTGCCAGCAGCCCCACGACAGAAGTTGAAGCTTTCTTT
TRBD1,TRBJ2-2,-,TRBV28,CASRSGGGINGELFF,TGTGCCAGCAGGTCAGGGGGCGGAATAAACGGGGAGCTGTTTTTT
-,TRBJ2-1,-,TRBV13,CASSMDGGEQFF,TGTGCCAGCAGCATGGATGGAGGGGAGCAGTTCTTC
TRBD1,TRBJ2-7,-,TRBV27,CASSLRGTDSYEQYF,TGTGCCAGCAGTTTGAGGGGGACAGACTCCTACGAGCAGTACTTC
-,TRBJ2-3,-,TRBV5-1,CASSLSAPRDTQYF,TGCGCCAGCAGCTTGTCGGCGCCGCGGGATACGCAGTATTTT
-,TRBJ2-7,-,TRBV3-1/TRBV3-2,CASSQGVGGGYEQYF,TGTGCCTCCAGCCAGGGGGTGGGGGGAGGATACGAGCAGTACTTC
-,TRBJ1-1,-,TRBV19,CASSISRVSEAFF,TGTGCCAGTAGTATCAGCCGGGTATCTGAAGCTTTCTTT
TRBD1,TRBJ2-7,-,TRBV9,CASSAHRDRDEQYF,TGTGCCAGCAGCGCCCACCGGGACAGGGACGAGCAGTACTTC
-,TRBJ2-5,-,TRBV5-1,CASSFGGGQETQYF,TGCGCCAGCAGCTTCGGCGGTGGGCAAGAGACCCAGTACTTC
-,TRBJ1-5,-,TRBV6-5,CASRGPGVPQHF,TGTGCCAGTCGAGGGCCCGGCGTTCCCCAGCATTTT
-,TRBJ2-3,-,TRBV5-4,CASSLVRTGTDTQYF,TGTGCCAGCAGCTTGGTGCGGACTGGCACAGATACGCAGTATTTT
TRBD1,TRBJ2-6,few,TRBV9,CASSVGTGNGANVLTF,TGTGCCAGCAGCGTAGGGACAGGGAATGGGGCCAACGTCCTGACTTTC
-,TRBJ1-5,-,TRBV18,CASSPGTGTYSNQPQHF,TGTGCCAGCTCACCCGGAACCGGGACATATAGCAATCAGCCCCAGCATTTT
-,TRBJ2-3,-,TRBV10-2,CASSGQGTDTQYF,TGCGCCAGCAGTGGGCAGGGCACAGATACGCAGTATTTT
TRBD1,TRBJ1-2,-,TRBV4-1,CASSQEAQSWDSGYTF,TGCGCCAGCAGCCAAGAAGCCCAATCGTGGGACAGTGGCTACACCTTC